The 25 T cell receptor beta chains reported below all come from one sample, sequenced in a study of blood T cell repertoires in COVID-19. Assay: immunoSEQ multiplex PCR; the TCRdb copy retains only in-frame clones and omits some. In the table there are roughly 150,000 clones, roughly 78% of which are singletons. The specimen was PBMCs or T cells enriched from blood (not recorded which). These receptors came from a woman in her 70s in a cohort exposed to, infected with or recovered from COVID-19 (not recorded which).

This clone has a handful of counts. The V and J genes are TRBV5-4 and TRBJ1-4; D gene ambiguous. The CDR3 loop spans 12 amino acids. Germline V lookup: CDR1 SGHNT, CDR2 YYREEE (reference sequence). V lost 4 bases and J 8 bases, leaving 9 bases between the germline ends. CDR3 sequence (DNA): TGTGCCAGCAGCAACTACGGGGAAAAACTGTTTTTT. The encoded protein is CASSNYGEKLFF.

This sequence joins TRBV12-3 or TRBV12-4 and TRBJ2-2; no definite D call. Trimming left V 6 bases short and J 6 bases short, with 8 bases between. This CDR3 has 12 amino acids. The chain's CDR3 is CASSRSSGELFF. For the CDR3, the DNA is TGTGCCAGCAGCCGTTCCTCCGGGGAGCTGTTTTTT.

This chain connects TRBV5-1 to TRBJ2-3; D unclear. Germline V lookup: CDR1 SGHRS, CDR2 YFSETQ. V dropped 1 base and J dropped 6 bases, with 12 bases sitting between them. The CDR3 consists of 14 residues. The CDR3 DNA reads TGCGCCAGCAGCTTGACACCTGCCCGCGATACGCAGTATTTT. Its translation: CASSLTPARDTQYF.

This clone was counted once. In DNA, the CDR3 is TGTGCCAGCAGCGTCAGGGGGCAGATGGAACGCACCGGGGAGCTGTTTTTT. It is translated as CASSVRGQMERTGELFF. J is TRBJ2-2 and V is TRBV9; TRBD1 matches at 8 bases. The CDR3 extends over 17 amino acids. Per germline, CDR1 SGDLS and CDR2 YYNGEE. The trim removed 2 bases at V and 4 bases at J, leaving 10 bases unmatched.

The chain joins TRBV28 to TRBJ1-1; 8 nucleotides line up with TRBD1. J was trimmed by 2 bases and V by 7 bases; bases with no gene match: 6. CDR1 is MDHEN and CDR2 is SYDVKM in the germline V gene. The CDR3 is made up of 14 amino acids. Here the CDR3 reads CASTRTGSNTEAFF. The CDR3 DNA reads TGTGCCAGCACTAGGACAGGGAGTAACACTGAAGCTTTCTTT.

V is TRBV19 and J is TRBJ2-1, with 13 bases fitting TRBD2. CDR3 length: 19 residues. V trimming: 3 bases; J trimming: 0 bases; junction bases outside the gene matches: 8. Germline lookup yields CDR1 LNHDA and CDR2 SQIVND (reference sequence). The DNA for the CDR3 is TGTGCCAGTAGTATGAGGAGACTAGCGGGAGGCAGCTCCTACAATGAGCAGTTCTTC. Residues: CASSMRRLAGGSSYNEQFF.

V gene TRBV7-9 combines with J gene TRBJ2-7; 9 bases fit TRBD1. Trimming cost V 4 bases and J 5 bases; bases outside gene matches: 6. This CDR3 region has 14 residues. In germline, CDR1 is SEHNR, CDR2 FQNEAQ (reference sequence). The CDR3 DNA follows: TGTGCCAGCAGCTCCGGGACAGGGTCGGACGAGCAGTACTTC. Translated: CASSSGTGSDEQYF.

J is TRBJ1-5 and V is TRBV6-6; possible D gene TRBD1, 6 bases. This CDR3 is built from 16 residues. Germline V lookup: CDR1 MNHNY, CDR2 SVGAGI (reference sequence). Trimming removed 0 bases from V and 5 bases from J, with 14 bases in between. The CDR3 loop reads CASSYSTGQLHQPQHF. In nucleotides, the CDR3 is TGTGCCAGCAGTTACTCGACAGGACAATTACATCAGCCCCAGCATTTT.

The chain couples TRBV2 to TRBJ2-1; D uncertain. CDR3 length: 14 amino acids. Germline V CDR1 and CDR2: SNHLY, FYNNEI. Trimming cost V 1 base and J 0 bases, with 4 bases left between them. Here the CDR3 reads CASSEESSYNEQFF. In nucleotides, the CDR3 is TGTGCCAGCAGTGAAGAGAGCTCCTACAATGAGCAGTTCTTC.

This clone was seen a single time. V gene TRBV7-6 combines with J gene TRBJ2-7; a possible D gene is TRBD1 (7 bases). Per germline, CDR1 SGHVS and CDR2 FNYEAQ. The CDR3 runs 14 residues. With 5 bases removed from V and 7 bases from J, the gap between germline ends came to 18 bases. The CDR3 reads CASSLGGQYVEQYF. The CDR3 bases are TGTGCCAGCAGCCTGGGGGGACAGTACGTAGAGCAGTACTTC.

The chain recombines TRBV30 with TRBJ1-4, with no clear D. The germline gives CDR1 GTSNPN, CDR2 SVGIG (reference sequence). This CDR3 contains 14 residues. V was trimmed by 7 bases and J by 1 base, leaving 13 bases between them. CDR3 residues: CASQGGRTNEKLFF. Written as DNA, the CDR3 is TGTGCCTCTCAAGGCGGGCGAACTAATGAAAAACTGTTTTTT.

The chain uses TRBV3-1 (or the pseudogene TRBV3-2) and TRBJ2-1; TRBD2 agrees at 7 bases. Germline lookup yields CDR1 LGHDT and CDR2 YNNKEL (reference sequence). V lost 5 bases to trimming and J lost 5 bases; unmatched junction nucleotides: 9. This CDR3 spans 15 amino acids. The CDR3 is CASSAYGTTDNEQFF. The DNA for the CDR3 is TGTGCCAGCAGCGCGTACGGGACTACCGACAATGAGCAGTTCTTC.

CDR3 nucleotide sequence: TGTGCCAGCAGCGCAGGGGCAGTGGCAAGGCAGTATTTT. This gives the protein CASSAGAVARQYF. J is TRBJ2-3 and V is TRBV13; perhaps TRBD1 as D (6 bases). This CDR3 region has 13 residues. The V and J ends lost 5 bases and 11 bases respectively, with 17 bases between them. The germline CDR1 and CDR2 sequences are PRHDT and FYEKMQ (reference sequence). The full variable domain, completed using reference TRBV13 and TRBJ2-3, is AAGVIQSPRHLIKEKRETATLKCYPIPRHDTVYWYQQGPGQDPQFLISFYEKMQSDKGSIPDRFSAQQFSDYHSELNMSSLELGDSALYFCASSAGAVARQYFGPGTRLTVL.

This chain links TRBV5-1 with TRBJ2-7; TRBD1 matches 10 bases. CDR3 size: 14 residues. From germline, CDR1 is SGHRS and CDR2 YFSETQ. The V segment lost 0 bases and the J segment 3 bases; nucleotides outside the gene matches: 0. CDR3 nucleotides: TGCGCCAGCAGCTTGGGGACAGGGGGCTACGAGCAGTACTTC. Translated: CASSLGTGGYEQYF.

The rearrangement uses TRBV4-1 and TRBJ2-1; maybe TRBD1 (6 bases). Germline lookup yields CDR1 MGHRA and CDR2 YSYEKL. The CDR3 contains 15 residues. Trimming took off 4 bases at V and 1 base at J, with 11 bases between the two ends. The chain's CDR3 is CASSRTQGSYNEQFF. As DNA, the CDR3 is TGCGCCAGCAGCCGGACACAGGGTTCCTACAATGAGCAGTTCTTC.

The chain has TRBV27 and TRBJ2-7; 12 nucleotides agree with TRBD2. Germline V gene sequence: CDR1 MNHEY, CDR2 SMNVEV (reference sequence). CDR3 length: 14 residues. V shed 9 bases and J 6 bases; nucleotides not matched to a gene: 9. The CDR3 DNA follows: TGTGCCAGTAGGACTAGCGGGACCTTCGGCGAGCAGTACTTC. Protein: CASRTSGTFGEQYF.

The chain uses TRBV2 and TRBJ2-7; 7 nucleotides align to TRBD2. In germline, CDR1 is SNHLY, CDR2 FYNNEI. The V segment lost 4 bases and the J segment 6 bases; nucleotides outside the gene matches: 9. The CDR3 runs to 14 residues. The CDR3 loop reads CASSVFVREGEQYF. For the CDR3, the DNA is TGTGCCAGCAGTGTTTTTGTCAGGGAGGGCGAGCAGTACTTC.

V usage is TRBV24-1 and J usage is TRBJ2-5; TRBD2 agrees at 7 bases. CDR3 length equals 16 residues. Losses at the gene ends were 4 bases for V and 2 bases for J; bases not matched to a gene: 9. CDR1 and CDR2 from the germline V gene are KGHDR and SFDVKD. The CDR3 region has the DNA TGTGCCACCAGTGACAATGGTGCGGGAGATCAAGAGACCCAGTACTTC. Its translation: CATSDNGAGDQETQYF.

The rearrangement links TRBV18 to TRBJ2-1; TRBD2 matches at 14 bases. This CDR3 spans 15 amino acids. The V segment lost 0 bases and the J segment 9 bases; nucleotides outside the gene matches: 1. CDR1 KGHSH and CDR2 LQKENI come from the germline V gene. CDR3 sequence reads: CASSPPGTSGSEQFF. The CDR3 coding sequence is TGTGCCAGCTCACCACCAGGGACTAGCGGGAGTGAGCAGTTCTTC.

Worth noting for this clone: Other DNA sequences in this sample translate to the same CDR3. V usage is TRBV6-5 and J usage is TRBJ1-4, with D uncertain. The V gene lost 5 bases and the J gene lost 4 bases, with 14 bases spanning the gap. Per germline, CDR1 MNHEY and CDR2 SVGAGI. The CDR3 runs to 15 residues. The CDR3 nucleotides read TGTGCCAGCAGTCCTCTGGGCGCGGGTAATGAAAAACTGTTTTTT. Its protein product is CASSPLGAGNEKLFF.

This clone has a handful of counts. This chain joins TRBV6-1 and TRBJ2-3; 12 positions agree with TRBD1. The V gene end was trimmed by 0 bases and the J gene end by 3 bases; junction bases not matched to a gene: 7. Per the germline V gene, CDR1 is MNHNS and CDR2 is SASEGT. The CDR3 has 18 residues. The CDR3 region is CASSEAAGQGARTDTQYF. The CDR3, as DNA: TGTGCCAGCAGTGAAGCGGCGGGACAGGGGGCGAGGACAGATACGCAGTATTTT.

The rearrangement joins TRBV7-8 to TRBJ2-2; D is undetermined. Germline assignment: CDR1 SGHVS and CDR2 FQNEAQ. This CDR3 spans 14 amino acids. V lost 5 bases and J lost 0, with 7 bases in between. The CDR3 bases are TGTGCCAGCAGCGTTCTCGCGAACACCGGGGAGCTGTTTTTT. Protein product: CASSVLANTGELFF.

The genes are TRBV19 and TRBJ1-5, with D possibly being TRBD1 (6 bases). Trimming took 6 bases from V and 9 from J, leaving 15 bases between them. Germline CDR1 LNHDA, CDR2 SQIVND (reference sequence). This CDR3 has 13 residues. The CDR3 region is CASSQGIYGPQHF. The DNA of the CDR3 is TGTGCCAGTAGCCAGGGGATTTACGGGCCCCAGCATTTT.

The rearrangement joins TRBV4-2 to TRBJ1-6; 8 nucleotides agree with TRBD1. V was pared by 0 bases and J by 9 bases, with 7 bases of the junction left unmatched. CDR3 size: 16 residues. Germline V lookup: CDR1 LGHNA, CDR2 YNFKEQ. Here the CDR3 DNA reads TGTGCCAGCAGCCAAGATCGGACAGGGACAGTTTCACCCCTCCACTTT. It translates to CASSQDRTGTVSPLHF.

The chain recombines TRBV4-3 with TRBJ2-1, with D possibly matching TRBD2 (6 bases). Germline assignment: CDR1 LGHNA and CDR2 YSLEER. The CDR3 totals 13 residues. Deletions cut 0 bases from V and 7 bases from J, with 7 bases between. CDR3 sequence: CASSQELANEQFF. CDR3 sequence (DNA): TGCGCCAGCAGCCAAGAACTAGCAAATGAGCAGTTCTTC.